Below, 26 T cell receptor beta chains from the same sample are listed, as sequenced in a study of CD8 T cells in Susac syndrome. The RNA, about 0.5 to 1 ug, was put through reverse transcription using random hexamers. TCRdb analysed the immunoSEQ multiplex PCR reads with MiXCR anew, one entry per CDR3 protein. Of around 170,000 distinct CDR3 sequences in the sample, 95% are singletons; the top ten hold approximately 0.16%. What was sequenced was CD8+ T cells from PBMCs. The receptors derive from a human donor with Susac syndrome.

V gene TRBV25-1 combines with J gene TRBJ1-1; D remains ambiguous. This CDR3 has 12 residues. The germline gives CDR1 MGHDK, CDR2 SYGVNS. Trimming took off 2 bases at V and 4 bases at J, with 5 bases between the two ends. This CDR3 reads CASSEEGTEAFF. The CDR3 region has the DNA TGTGCCAGCAGTGAAGAGGGCACTGAAGCTTTCTTT.

The V call is TRBV5-1, the J call TRBJ2-3; D remains ambiguous. V lost 1 base, J lost 0 bases, and 12 bases lay in between. Germline CDR1 is SGHRS and CDR2 is YFSETQ. CDR3 length equals 16 residues. Written as DNA, the CDR3 is TGCGCCAGCAGCTTGTTTATCCAGCCCAGCACAGATACGCAGTATTTT. Translated: CASSLFIQPSTDTQYF.

Worth noting for this clonotype: One end of the junction fails to match germline, which may point to a read error. V usage is TRBV4-1 and J usage is TRBJ2-1; TRBD1 agrees at 10 bases. This CDR3 has 15 residues. Germline V gene sequence: CDR1 MGHRA, CDR2 YSYEKL. The CDR3 region is CASTQGTGVYNEQFF. Written as DNA, the CDR3 is TGCGCCAGCACCCAAGGGACAGGGGTCTACAATGAGCAGTTCTTC.

CDR3 in amino acids: CASSEVWGHTGELFF. Written as DNA, the CDR3 is TGTGCCAGCAGTGAGGTGTGGGGACACACCGGGGAGCTGTTTTTT. This rearrangement joins TRBV25-1 to TRBJ2-2; TRBD1 or TRBD2 may be the D gene (5 bases each). CDR1 is MGHDK and CDR2 is SYGVNS in the germline V gene. The CDR3 is 15 amino acids. V lost 3 bases to trimming and J lost 3 bases, with 11 bases between them.

The chain combines TRBV27 with TRBJ2-7; 7 nucleotides agree with TRBD1. Germline trimming cut 0 bases from V and 4 bases from J; bases unmatched to any gene: 3. The CDR3 has 14 residues. CDR1 and CDR2 from the germline V gene are MNHEY and SMNVEV (reference sequence). Here the CDR3 DNA reads TGTGCCAGCAGTTTATCGCCAGGGGGATACGAGCAGTACTTC. Its translation: CASSLSPGGYEQYF.

The genes are TRBV28 and TRBJ2-4; D remains unclear. V lost 6 bases and J 6 bases, leaving 15 bases between the germline ends. Germline V gives CDR1 MDHEN, CDR2 SYDVKM. The CDR3 runs to 14 residues. The CDR3 reads CASSQGTDLNIQYF. CDR3 sequence (DNA): TGTGCCAGCAGCCAAGGAACGGATTTAAACATTCAGTACTTC.

This CDR3 is CAWSVPGYGYTF. The DNA of the CDR3 is TGTGCCTGGAGTGTGCCAGGCTATGGCTACACCTTC. The chain uses TRBV30 and TRBJ1-2; the D is unclear. V lost 0 bases and J lost 4, with 6 bases in between. The CDR3 is made up of 12 amino acids. From germline, CDR1 is GTSNPN and CDR2 SVGIG (reference sequence). Filled out from reference TRBV30 and TRBJ1-2, the complete variable domain reads SQTIHQWPATLVQPVGSPLSLECTVEGTSNPNLYWYRQAAGRGLQLLFYSVGIGQISSEVPQNLSASRPQDRQFILSSKKLLLSDSGFYLCAWSVPGYGYTFGSGTRLTVV.

This clonotype was counted once. The V call is TRBV5-1, the J call TRBJ2-7; 9 nucleotides line up with TRBD1. The CDR3 consists of 14 residues. CDR1 SGHRS and CDR2 YFSETQ come from the germline V gene. V dropped 5 bases and J dropped 5; count of bases not matched to a gene: 8. The CDR3 loop is CASREQGAIHEQYF. The CDR3 nucleotides are TGCGCCAGCAGGGAACAGGGGGCCATCCACGAGCAGTACTTC.

The rearrangement joins TRBV6-5 to TRBJ2-7; either TRBD1 or TRBD2 may fit D (6 bases each). The V and J ends lost 0 bases and 0 bases respectively, with 12 bases between them. CDR1 and CDR2 (germline): MNHEY, SVGAGI. The CDR3 is made up of 16 amino acids. CDR3 in DNA: TGTGCCAGCAGTTACTCGGAGGGGACAATCTCCTACGAGCAGTACTTC. Protein sequence: CASSYSEGTISYEQYF.

The V call is TRBV15, the J call TRBJ1-2; no reliable D call. Germline V lookup: CDR1 LNHNV, CDR2 YYDKDF (reference sequence). The CDR3 has 14 residues. The V end was cut by 2 bases, the J end by 4 bases, with 11 bases between. The CDR3 is CATSRNELRYGYTF. The CDR3 nucleotides are TGTGCCACCAGCAGAAATGAGTTGCGCTATGGCTACACCTTC.

This clonotype was found once. The chain carries TRBV2 and TRBJ2-7; 10 nucleotides match TRBD2. The germline gives CDR1 SNHLY, CDR2 FYNNEI. The CDR3 runs to 17 residues. V shed 2 bases, J shed 2 bases, and the junction held 9 bases outside the gene matches. Here the CDR3 reads CASSEQILAGETYEQYF. DNA for the CDR3: TGTGCCAGCAGTGAACAGATCCTAGCGGGAGAAACCTACGAGCAGTACTTC. Full variable domain (missing parts from reference TRBV2 and TRBJ2-7): EPEVTQTPSHQVTQMGQEVILRCVPISNHLYFYWYRQILGQKVEFLVSFYNNEISEKSEIFDDQFSVERPDGSNFTLKIRSTKLEDSAMYFCASSEQILAGETYEQYFGPGTRLTVT.

The chain links TRBV4-2 to TRBJ2-7; 9 nucleotides agree with TRBD1. The germline V gene has CDR1 LGHNA and CDR2 YNFKEQ. After removal of 0 bases from V and 6 bases from J, the junction contained 6 bases not matched to a gene. The CDR3 loop spans 15 amino acids. The CDR3 nucleotides are TGTGCCAGCAGCCAAGATTGGGACAGGGCTTTCGAGCAGTACTTC. Residues: CASSQDWDRAFEQYF.

This clonotype appeared a single time. The genes are TRBV20-1 and TRBJ1-5, with D hard to call. Trimming took 0 bases from V and 2 from J, leaving 14 bases between them. CDR1 is DFQATT, CDR2 SNEGSKA, per germline (reference sequence). This CDR3 is built from 16 residues. The DNA of the CDR3 is TGCAGTGCTAGAGACATCGTGACACTCGGCAATCAGCCCCAGCATTTT. This sequence encodes CSARDIVTLGNQPQHF.

The chain couples TRBV3-1 to TRBJ2-1; 13 bases match TRBD2. CDR1 and CDR2 (germline): LGHDT, YNNKEL (reference sequence). The CDR3 is made up of 17 amino acids. After removal of 4 bases from V and 7 bases from J, the junction contained 10 bases not matched to a gene. The CDR3 reads CASSRKGGLAGVNEQFF. The CDR3 region has the DNA TGTGCCAGCAGCCGAAAAGGAGGACTAGCGGGAGTGAATGAGCAGTTCTTC.

The chain uses TRBV20-1 and TRBJ1-1; D is possibly TRBD1 (6 bases). V was trimmed by 6 bases and J by 5 bases, leaving 16 bases between them. This CDR3 has 13 amino acids. From germline, CDR1 is DFQATT and CDR2 SNEGSKA (reference sequence). CDR3 loop: CSASDRRRTEAFF. CDR3 DNA sequence: TGCAGTGCCTCAGACAGGCGAAGGACTGAAGCTTTCTTT.

The chain couples TRBV12-3 or TRBV12-4 to TRBJ2-3; D might be TRBD2 (5 bases). This CDR3 is built from 12 residues. The V gene lost 7 bases and the J gene lost 6 bases, with 11 bases spanning the gap. This CDR3 is CASTLRVDTQYF. The CDR3 DNA reads TGTGCCAGCACCCTGAGGGTGGATACGCAGTATTTT.

The V gene is TRBV29-1, the J gene TRBJ2-3; D gene uncertain. Germline-derived CDR1 and CDR2 are SQVTM and ANQGSEA. The CDR3 is 13 residues long. Trimming shortened V by 3 bases and J by 1 base, and 8 bases separated the two germline ends. The CDR3 bases are TGCAGCGTTGAGCCCCTGGGCACAGATACGCAGTATTTT. Its protein product is CSVEPLGTDTQYF.

J is TRBJ2-4 and V is TRBV5-6, with TRBD2 identical over 13 bases. The CDR3 has 16 amino acids. Germline loops: CDR1 SGHDT, CDR2 YYEEEE. J gave up 3 bases and V 4 bases, and 4 bases lay outside the gene matches. The CDR3: CASSGLAGVVKNIQYF. As DNA, the CDR3 is TGTGCCAGCAGCGGACTAGCGGGGGTCGTCAAAAACATTCAGTACTTC. Full variable domain (rest looked up from reference TRBV5-6 and TRBJ2-4): DAGVTQSPTHLIKTRGQQVTLRCSPKSGHDTVSWYQQALGQGPQFIFQYYEEEERQRGNFPDRFSGHQFPNYSSELNVNALLLGDSALYLCASSGLAGVVKNIQYFGAGTRLSVL.

V and J are TRBV5-4 and TRBJ2-1; a possible D gene is TRBD2 (6 bases). Germline loops: CDR1 SGHNT, CDR2 YYREEE (reference sequence). The CDR3 is 13 residues long. V was cut by 4 bases and J by 10 bases, with 15 bases left in between. CDR3 amino acids: CASSHGPGSEQFF. Here the CDR3 DNA reads TGTGCCAGCAGCCATGGACCCGGGAGCGAGCAGTTCTTC.

The rearrangement joins TRBV7-8 to TRBJ2-2, with TRBD1 matching 9 bases. Germline CDR1 is SGHVS and CDR2 is FQNEAQ. V lost 4 bases, J lost 4 bases, and 19 bases stayed unmatched. The CDR3 length is 20 residues. Here the CDR3 reads CASSSRLVGQGLPGTGELFF. CDR3 bases: TGTGCCAGCAGCTCGCGGCTCGTAGGACAGGGGCTTCCGGGCACCGGGGAGCTGTTTTTT.

The chain links TRBV7-9 to TRBJ2-7; 8 nucleotides match TRBD1. Germline V lookup: CDR1 SEHNR, CDR2 FQNEAQ (reference sequence). V gave up 0 bases and J gave up 3 bases; unmatched junction bases: 7. The CDR3 runs 16 residues. CDR3 loop: CASSLAFGQGGYEQYF. In DNA form, the CDR3 reads TGTGCCAGCAGCTTAGCGTTCGGACAGGGAGGCTACGAGCAGTACTTC.

The chain joins TRBV7-3 to TRBJ2-3; 10 bases line up with TRBD2. V shed 2 bases and J 4 bases; nucleotides not matched to a gene: 6. The length of the CDR3 is 16 residues. Germline lookup yields CDR1 SGHTA and CDR2 FQGTGA. CDR3 amino acids: CASSLGLAGEADTQYF. The CDR3 DNA reads TGTGCCAGCAGCTTAGGGCTAGCGGGAGAGGCAGATACGCAGTATTTT.

The V call is TRBV12-3 or TRBV12-4, the J call TRBJ2-7; no clear D. The CDR3 length is 12 residues. V was trimmed by 7 bases and J by 1 base, leaving 8 bases between them. CDR3: CASTPDSYEQYF. The CDR3 bases are TGTGCCAGCACCCCTGATTCCTACGAGCAGTACTTC.

The chain employs TRBV6-1 and TRBJ1-1; TRBD1 aligns across 7 bases. From germline, CDR1 is MNHNS and CDR2 SASEGT. The ends lost 4 bases at V and 10 bases at J; junction bases unmatched: 15. The CDR3 loop spans 15 amino acids. The CDR3 protein is CASSAGMTGHVGAFF. CDR3 DNA sequence: TGTGCCAGCAGTGCCGGGATGACAGGGCACGTCGGAGCTTTCTTT.

The DNA of the CDR3 is TGCAGTGCTAGTCGTCAGGGGAGCAATCAGCCCCAGCATTTT. Protein sequence: CSASRQGSNQPQHF. V gene TRBV20-1 combines with J gene TRBJ1-5, with D perhaps TRBD1 (6 bases). Looked up from germline, CDR1 is DFQATT and CDR2 is SNEGSKA (reference sequence). V lost 3 bases, J lost 1 base, and 10 bases lay in between. The CDR3 is made up of 14 amino acids.

The chain joins TRBV9 to TRBJ1-2; 9 nucleotides agree with TRBD1. CDR1 and CDR2 (germline): SGDLS, YYNGEE. Trimming at V came to 2 bases and at J to 3 bases, leaving 11 bases not matched to a gene. The CDR3 has 17 residues. The CDR3 sequence: CASSVDVAGTGHYGYTF. In nucleotides, the CDR3 is TGTGCCAGCAGCGTCGACGTTGCGGGGACAGGGCACTATGGCTACACCTTC.